This T cell receptor beta chain was sequenced during a study of T cell responses to AZD1222 COVID-19 vaccine. Study findings and constraints: Clonal diversity was possibly underestimated, and white British individuals and females predominated among donors. Only after the peak T cell response were repertoires sampled. Spike as a whole was targeted by vaccine-associated CD4 TCRs, dominant at 160-218 and 743-854.

Produced via immunoSEQ multiplex PCR; TCRdb's table is partial and in-frame only. The table shows approximately 130,000 clones, with around 83% occurring only once. About this clone: Its matching antigen is unknown.

Researchers grouped second doses given at about 4 or about 12 weeks into one pool. Sequencing used peripheral blood, obtained 28 days after the second AZD1222 dose. The receptor's source is an adult who received the AZD1222 COVID-19 vaccine.

CDR3 nucleotide sequence: TGTGCCAGCAGTAGACAGGGGGCTGGTTATAGCAATCAGCCCCAGCATTTT. This codes for CASSRQGAGYSNQPQHF. The chain is built from TRBV28 and TRBJ1-5; 10 nucleotides line up with TRBD1. With 5 bases clipped from V and 0 bases from J, the junction kept 7 bases outside the gene matches. Germline V gives CDR1 MDHEN, CDR2 SYDVKM. The CDR3 is 17 amino acids.